A selection of T cell receptor beta chains follows, all from one sample in a study of blood T cells in healthy people across ages. TCRdb independently ran MiXCR on the 5' RACE reads; one entry per CDR3 protein. The sample lists fewer than 900,000 distinct CDR3 sequences, around 36% occurring once. Specimen: blood. Every receptor here comes from a man between 18 and 35 years old in good health. The CDR3 runs from the conserved cysteine through the conserved F or W. A D gene is named only where the DNA matches it firmly. Clone size is shown for a subset of rows, as once, few, many or a class of expanded clone.

V gene	J gene	D gene	clone size	CDR3 DNA	CDR3 protein
TRBV11-2	TRBJ2-5	NA	NA	TGTGCCAACAGCACCGGACGGAATTTTCGCCAAGAGACCCAGTACTTC	CANSTGRNFRQETQYF
TRBV10-3	TRBJ1-2	TRBD1	many	TGTGCCTCAGAGACAGGGAGCTATGGCTACACCTTC	CASETGSYGYTF
TRBV7-3	TRBJ1-1	TRBD1	few	TGTGCCAGCAGCCCAGGGACAGGGAGGAACACTGAAGCTTTCTTT	CASSPGTGRNTEAFF
TRBV7-2	TRBJ2-1	NA	few	TGTGCCAGCAGCTTACCGGGGATATACAATGAGCAGTTCTTC	CASSLPGIYNEQFF
TRBV12-3/TRBV12-4	TRBJ2-7	NA	few	TGTGCCAGCAGTGGGCCAGGTTGGCCCTACAATGAGCAGTACTTC	CASSGPGWPYNEQYF
TRBV6-6	TRBJ2-3	TRBD2	NA	TGTGCCAGCAGCACTAGCGGGGGGCGGGCAGATACGCAGTATTTT	CASSTSGGRADTQYF
TRBV7-2	TRBJ2-4	NA	many	TGTGCCAGCAGCTTAGGGCAGGTGAACATTCAGTACTTC	CASSLGQVNIQYF
TRBV12-3/TRBV12-4	TRBJ1-5	TRBD1	NA	TGTGCCAGCAGGGAGACAGGGGTCAATCAGCCCCAGCATTTT	CASRETGVNQPQHF
TRBV12-3/TRBV12-4	TRBJ1-2	NA	few	TGTGCCAGCAGTTTTAGAGGTCGGACGGAAGCTAACTATGGCTACACCTTC	CASSFRGRTEANYGYTF
TRBV27	TRBJ2-7	TRBD1	NA	TGTGCCAGCAGTTTAAATGGCGCCAGGGGGCGCGCCTACGAGCAGTACTTC	CASSLNGARGRAYEQYF
TRBV4-3	TRBJ1-1	TRBD1	NA	TGCGCCAGCAGCCATCGGGACAGGGGATCTGAAGCTTTCTTT	CASSHRDRGSEAFF
TRBV4-3	TRBJ2-6	NA	NA	TGCGCCAGCAGCCAAGATGTCCGGGCCAACGTCCTGACTTTC	CASSQDVRANVLTF
TRBV11-2	TRBJ2-5	TRBD2	many	TGTGCCAGCGAGACTAGCGGGAAAGAGACCCAGTACTTC	CASETSGKETQYF
TRBV12-3/TRBV12-4	TRBJ2-7	TRBD2	few	TGTGCCAGCAGTTTTCTAGCGGGGTCCTACAATGAGCAGTACTTC	CASSFLAGSYNEQYF
TRBV29-1	TRBJ2-2	NA	NA	TGCAGCGCCGGCTACAACATTCCCACCGGGGAGCTGTTTTTT	CSAGYNIPTGELFF
TRBV3-1	TRBJ2-1	NA	medium-sized	TGTGCCAGCAGTCTATTCGAGCCCAAATTCTACAATGAGCAGTTCTTC	CASSLFEPKFYNEQFF
TRBV5-1	TRBJ2-1	TRBD2	few	TGCGCCAGCAGCTCTAAGCGGGGTGGTTCCTACAATGAGCAGTTCTTC	CASSSKRGGSYNEQFF
TRBV10-3	TRBJ1-2	TRBD1	many	TGTGCCATCAGCGACGACAGGGGGTATGGCTACACCTTC	CAISDDRGYGYTF
TRBV5-1	TRBJ2-1	TRBD2	NA	TGCGCCAGCAGCTGGCCGGGGGGGCGAGTCAATGAGCAGTTCTTC	CASSWPGGRVNEQFF
TRBV4-2	TRBJ1-2	TRBD1	NA	TGTGCCAGCAGCCATCCCACCGGGACAGACTTTAACTATGGCTACACCTTC	CASSHPTGTDFNYGYTF
TRBV6-5	TRBJ2-7	NA	few	TGTGCCAGCAGTTACTCCCCAGGGCCCAACGAGCAGTACTTC	CASSYSPGPNEQYF
TRBV29-1	TRBJ2-5	TRBD2	NA	TGCAGCGTTGCGGGAGAAGCGGGGGATGGGGAGACCCAGTACTTC	CSVAGEAGDGETQYF
TRBV9	TRBJ2-7	NA	NA	TGTGCCAGCAGCGCCCATGCAGAGATTAGCTCCTACGAGCAGTACTTC	CASSAHAEISSYEQYF
TRBV27	TRBJ1-2	NA	few	TGTGCCAGCAGTCCCGGTGGGCAGAACTATGGCTACACCTTC	CASSPGGQNYGYTF
TRBV5-5	TRBJ2-1	NA	NA	TGTGCCAGCAGCTTGGCCGTATTCCAGTGGGACTACAATGAGCAGTTCTTC	CASSLAVFQWDYNEQFF
TRBV7-4	TRBJ2-4	NA	NA	TGTGCCAGCAGCTCTGAGGGCCTGCAAAACATTCAGTACTTC	CASSSEGLQNIQYF
TRBV6-5	TRBJ2-7	NA	NA	TGTGCCATCGGAGGGGGTACGAGCGAGCAGTACTTC	CAIGGGTSEQYF
TRBV20-1	TRBJ2-7	NA	NA	TGCAGTGCTAGAGATAGGCTAGCAGGAGGAAATGAGCAGTACTTC	CSARDRLAGGNEQYF
TRBV12-3/TRBV12-4	TRBJ1-4	NA	few	TGTGCCAGCAGTATAGAGGAAAAACTGTTTTTT	CASSIEEKLFF
TRBV27	TRBJ1-6	TRBD1	NA	TGTGCCAGCAGTCTCCGCCCAGGGGGCAAATCACCCCTCCACTTT	CASSLRPGGKSPLHF
TRBV4-3	TRBJ2-7	TRBD1	many	TGCGCCAGCAGCCCGTCGACAGGGGCCTACGAGCAGTACTTC	CASSPSTGAYEQYF
TRBV3-1	TRBJ1-4	NA	NA	TGTGCCAGCAGCCCCTTAAGCGGGGGGTATGAAAAACTGTTTTTT	CASSPLSGGYEKLFF
TRBV6-6	TRBJ1-1	NA	NA	TGTGCCAGCAGTTACTCTAAGGGGGCTGAAGCTTTCTTT	CASSYSKGAEAFF
TRBV12-3/TRBV12-4	TRBJ1-2	NA	few	TGTGCCAGCAGACTCGGGGGGGGTGATGGCTACACCTTC	CASRLGGGDGYTF
TRBV7-9	TRBJ1-4	NA	NA	TGTGCCAGCAGCTTAGGACCCGGGACTAATGAAAAACTGTTTTTT	CASSLGPGTNEKLFF
TRBV13	TRBJ1-1	TRBD1	NA	TGTGCCAGCAGCGATAGCCCCCAGGGGGCGGATCGGGACACTGAAGCTTTCTTT	CASSDSPQGADRDTEAFF
TRBV6-5	TRBJ1-2	NA	NA	TGTGCCAGCAGGAGGGACGGTGGCTACACCTTC	CASRRDGGYTF